This T cell receptor (beta chain) comes out of a study of T cell responses to AZD1222 COVID-19 vaccine. General study findings and limits: Spike-wide vaccine-associated CD4 TCRs dominated at 160-218 and 743-854. White British donors predominated, females outnumbered males, and clonal diversity was possibly underestimated.

As to this clone: As yet, its antigen is unknown.

This table comes from immunoSEQ multiplex PCR, and its TCRdb copy is limited to in-frame clones, with some not included. Among about 140,000 clones listed, about nine tenths were seen once. The source material was peripheral blood, sampled 28 days after the second AZD1222 dose. This receptor was identified in an adult who received the AZD1222 COVID-19 vaccine.

The chain's CDR3 is CSARDQYEQFF. The DNA of the CDR3 is TGCAGTGCTAGAGATCAGTATGAGCAGTTCTTC. J is TRBJ2-1 and V is TRBV20-1; D remains unclear. The CDR3 extends over 11 amino acids. V lost 0 bases and J lost 8, with 5 bases in between. Germline loops: CDR1 DFQATT, CDR2 SNEGSKA (reference sequence).